This is a list of T cell receptor beta chains from one sample in a study of shared clonotypes between healthy human individuals. Repertoires were generated with immunoSEQ multiplex PCR, while TCRdb's copy carries only in-frame clones and drops some. The sample lists 2,500,000 or so clones; approximately 90% were seen once. Specimen: naive CD4+ T cells from PBMCs. These receptor sequences come from a man aged 18 to 30 in good health. Some clones in this sample may be carry-over from other donors' samples. The CDR3 runs from the conserved cysteine through the conserved F or W. Fields, in order: J gene, D gene, V gene, CDR3 length, CDR3 protein. A D gene is named only where the DNA matches it firmly.

TRBJ2-7,NA,TRBV7-2,14,CASSPGTSPYEQYF
TRBJ2-3,TRBD2,TRBV14,15,CASRPAGLAVDTQYF
TRBJ2-2,TRBD2,TRBV5-1,17,CASSSALQGLASRELFF
TRBJ1-4,NA,TRBV29-1,15,CSVESGQSTNEKLFF
TRBJ1-1,TRBD1,TRBV7-9,16,CASSLAGQGRNTEAFF
TRBJ1-5,NA,TRBV14,12,CASSQDSQPQHF
TRBJ2-1,TRBD1,TRBV11-2,15,CASSFTITGVNEQFF
TRBJ2-7,NA,TRBV21-1,16,CASSLCRSPAPYEQYF
TRBJ1-2,NA,TRBV19,15,CASTEGGRVRYGYTF
TRBJ2-2,NA,TRBV5-6,16,CASSLARGITSGELFF
TRBJ1-1,NA,TRBV6-6,13,CASSYGQSTEAFF
TRBJ2-7,TRBD2,TRBV7-2,16,CASSPPRAGGPPEQYF
TRBJ2-3,NA,TRBV5-6,17,CASSLRSGSGVADTQYF
TRBJ2-2,TRBD1,TRBV5-1,15,CASSLGQGAAGELFF
TRBJ2-6,NA,TRBV27,16,CASSLWLPSGANVLTF
TRBJ2-5,NA,TRBV28,13,CATLSGVTETQYF
TRBJ2-3,TRBD2,TRBV7-6,16,CASSLAGRAVIDTQYF
TRBJ1-1,NA,TRBV18,14,CASSPRGQNTEAFF
TRBJ2-3,TRBD1,TRBV7-3,14,CASSLQGAADTQYF
TRBJ2-3,NA,TRBV18,13,CASGEGGTDTQYF
TRBJ2-1,TRBD1,TRBV6-4,15,CASSENDRVYNEQFF
TRBJ2-3,TRBD2,TRBV2,14,CALGGVVNTDTQYF
TRBJ2-1,NA,TRBV5-1,18,CASSSIRGEILKDNEQFF
TRBJ1-2,NA,TRBV30,14,CAWRWQGGTYGYTF
TRBJ2-3,TRBD2,TRBV28,17,CASSLRALAGIGNTQYF
TRBJ2-7,NA,TRBV19,14,CASSLTAVSYEQYF
TRBJ2-7,TRBD2,TRBV18,15,CASSPTSGRPYEQYF
TRBJ2-3,NA,TRBV29-1,15,CSVGEQGHFTDTQYF
TRBJ2-5,NA,TRBV4-1,16,CASSQVTPGRQETQYF
TRBJ2-2,TRBD1,TRBV11-3,15,CASSSMGQPTGELFF
TRBJ1-5,NA,TRBV5-1,13,CASSLNSNQPQHF
TRBJ1-1,NA,TRBV5-1,15,CASSLARPANTEAFF
TRBJ2-3,NA,TRBV6-1,13,CASKGRGGDTQYF
TRBJ2-7,NA,TRBV12-2,17,CASRSPISGQGWYEQYF
TRBJ2-7,NA,TRBV6-5,14,CASTIRDSSYEQYF
TRBJ2-5,NA,TRBV5-6,14,CASSSSGSQETQYF
TRBJ1-4,NA,TRBV30,12,CAWSERTGKLFF